What follows is one T cell receptor beta chain and its context. The CDR3 has 15 residues. V was cut by 1 base and J by 7 bases, with 14 bases left in between. Per germline, CDR1 SGHTA and CDR2 FQGNSA. This entry comes from a study of PD-L1 blockade in urothelial cancer. Study in general: Blood drawn 3 weeks (second dose) and 6 weeks after treatment start was analyzed.

The method was immunoSEQ multiplex PCR; TCRdb's version includes in-frame clones alone and lacks a portion of them. The data contain tens of thousands of clones, around 80% of them singletons. This clonotype was sampled from a man between 65 and 79 years old with urothelial cancer. The chain employs TRBV7-2 and TRBJ1-5; the D gene is possibly TRBD1 (6 bases). Sequencing used PBMCs, obtained around atezolizumab (anti-PD-L1) treatment. CDR3 in amino acids: CASSLEQGVGQPQHF. The CDR3 DNA follows: TGTGCCAGCAGCTTAGAACAGGGAGTCGGGCAGCCCCAGCATTTT.